This T cell receptor beta chain derives from a study of glioma-infiltrating T cells after dendritic cell vaccination. Study at large: Dendritic cells derived from monocytes and pulsed with autologous tumor lysate formed the vaccine.

Concerning this clone: The antigen is unknown.

TCRdb's copy holds only in-frame clones and misses some; the assay was immunoSEQ multiplex PCR. The data contain about 73,000 clones, roughly four fifths of them seen just once; the ten biggest clones take up approximately 2.3%. General study results and limits: Only a small number of patients had complete blood and tumor samples.

CDR3 length equals 15 residues. J lost 2 bases, V lost 4 bases, and 4 bases had no gene match. Looked up from germline, CDR1 is SGHRS and CDR2 is YFSETQ. PBMC were collected before vaccination, two weeks after the third vaccination, and at progression. The sequenced sample was blood, obtained before dendritic cell vaccination. This receptor was taken from a human donor with glioblastoma. This sequence joins TRBV5-1 and TRBJ2-5; 11 nucleotides align to TRBD2. CDR3 residues: CASSGGLADQETQYF. CDR3 nucleotides: TGCGCCAGCAGCGGGGGACTAGCGGATCAAGAGACCCAGTACTTC.